This is a list of T cell receptor beta chains from one sample in a study of Ad26.COV2.S vaccination and SARS-CoV-2 variants. Clones were read by immunoSEQ multiplex PCR, and TCRdb kept only the in-frame ones, dropping some. The sample lists under 550,000 clones, 80% to 95% seen once, with 12% in the top ten. The sequencing used peripheral blood, collected in a trial of Ad26.COV2.S vaccine versus placebo. These receptors were obtained from a person aged 18-65 years who received the Ad26.COV2.S COVID-19 vaccine or a placebo. Each CDR3 is given with its conserved first and last residue. Fields, in order: D gene, J gene, clone size, CDR3 length, V gene, CDR3 protein, CDR3 DNA. The D gene is left open where the match is weak. Size values are once, few and many counts, or a class for expanded clones, and some rows have none.

>.|TRBJ1-2|.|13|TRBV6-2/TRBV6-3
CASSDSTNYGYTF
TGTGCCAGCAGCGACAGTACTAACTATGGCTACACCTTC
>.|TRBJ1-1|.|16|TRBV13
CASSPGGGSMNTEAFF
TGTGCCAGCAGCCCTGGTGGGGGGAGCATGAACACTGAAGCTTTCTTT
>.|TRBJ1-2|.|18|TRBV5-6
CASSSLPSQDLANYGYTF
TGTGCCAGCAGCTCCCTTCCCTCACAGGACTTAGCTAACTATGGCTACACCTTC
>.|TRBJ1-2|.|15|TRBV19
CASSPNGGSDYGYTF
TGTGCCAGTAGCCCGAACGGGGGTTCGGACTATGGCTACACCTTC
>.|TRBJ1-2|.|16|TRBV13
CASSYLSGTQLKGYTF
TGTGCCAGCAGCTACCTATCCGGGACCCAGCTAAAAGGCTACACCTTC
>.|TRBJ2-1|.|13|TRBV11-3
CASSLGLFNEQFF
TGTGCCAGCAGCTTAGGACTTTTCAATGAGCAGTTCTTC
>.|TRBJ2-3|.|19|TRBV11-3
CASSLSQVGQPASTDTQYF
TGTGCCAGCAGCTTAAGTCAGGTTGGACAGCCGGCCAGCACAGATACGCAGTATTTT
>.|TRBJ2-2|once|14|TRBV5-1
CASSSGLDTGELFF
TGCGCCAGCAGCTCTGGACTGGACACCGGGGAGCTGTTTTTT
>TRBD1|TRBJ1-1|.|13|TRBV28
CASRGQLNTEAFF
TGTGCCAGCAGGGGACAGCTGAACACTGAAGCTTTCTTT
>.|TRBJ2-5|.|14|TRBV6-2/TRBV6-3
CASSWGERPETQYF
TGTGCCAGCAGTTGGGGGGAGAGGCCGGAGACCCAGTACTTC
>TRBD2|TRBJ2-3|.|17|TRBV12-5
CASGLGLAGVGADTQYF
TGTGCTAGTGGTTTGGGACTAGCGGGAGTCGGCGCAGATACGCAGTATTTT
>TRBD1|TRBJ2-5|.|14|TRBV7-2
CASRDRDRDETQYF
TGTGCCAGCAGGGACCGGGACAGGGATGAGACCCAGTACTTC
>TRBD1|TRBJ2-7|.|16|TRBV9
CASSVGPGTGGYEQYF
TGTGCCAGCAGCGTAGGTCCCGGGACAGGGGGCTACGAGCAGTACTTC
>.|TRBJ2-7|.|11|TRBV6-5
CASYRDYEQYF
TGTGCCAGCTACAGGGACTACGAGCAGTACTTC
>TRBD2|TRBJ2-3|.|18|TRBV7-2
CASRWTSGRATSTDTQYF
TGTGCCAGCAGATGGACTAGCGGGAGGGCCACGAGCACAGATACGCAGTATTTT
>TRBD2|TRBJ2-1|.|18|TRBV29-1
CSINLPTSGRSVYNEQFF
TGCAGCATTAATTTACCGACTAGCGGGAGGTCTGTGTACAATGAGCAGTTCTTC
>TRBD1|TRBJ1-3|.|18|TRBV19
CASTDRDRIISSGNTIYF
TGTGCCAGTACCGATCGGGACAGGATTATATCCTCTGGAAACACCATATATTTT
>TRBD1|TRBJ1-2|once|13|TRBV12-3/TRBV12-4
CASSLQGNYGYTF
TGTGCCAGCAGCCTACAGGGGAACTATGGCTACACCTTC
>.|TRBJ1-4|.|16|TRBV7-9
CASSWGEGVPNEKLFF
TGTGCCAGCAGCTGGGGCGAAGGGGTCCCTAATGAAAAACTGTTTTTT
>TRBD1|TRBJ1-3|.|16|TRBV9
CASSAGTGASGNTIYF
TGTGCCAGCAGCGCCGGGACAGGAGCCTCTGGAAACACCATATATTTT
>TRBD1|TRBJ2-3|.|14|TRBV5-5
CASSLRTGGYTQYF
TGTGCCAGCAGCTTGAGGACAGGGGGATATACGCAGTATTTT
>.|TRBJ1-5|.|13|TRBV28
CASSLPPYQPQHF
TGTGCCAGCAGTTTACCCCCTTATCAGCCCCAGCATTTT
>.|TRBJ2-5|.|18|TRBV19
CASSTSTRSLSAQETQYF
TGTGCCAGTAGTACGTCGACTAGAAGTTTATCCGCGCAAGAGACCCAGTACTTC
>TRBD1|TRBJ1-1|.|13|TRBV7-2
CASLGQRNTEAFF
TGTGCCAGCTTGGGACAGAGGAACACTGAAGCTTTCTTT
>.|TRBJ2-7|.|15|TRBV28
CASSSSGARAGEQYF
TGTGCCAGCAGCTCCTCCGGGGCCAGGGCGGGCGAGCAGTACTTC
>TRBD1|TRBJ1-1|.|19|TRBV6-2/TRBV6-3
CASSSRPILPGQKNTEAFF
TGTGCCAGCAGTTCCCGTCCGATCTTACCGGGACAGAAGAACACTGAAGCTTTCTTT
>.|TRBJ2-1|.|17|TRBV27
CASSLIGSSPSYNEQFF
TGTGCCAGCAGTTTAATCGGCAGTTCGCCCTCCTACAATGAGCAGTTCTTC
>.|TRBJ2-5|.|11|TRBV2
CASRQEETQYF
TGTGCCAGCAGACAAGAAGAGACCCAGTACTTC
>TRBD2|TRBJ2-2|.|18|TRBV6-4
CASSPRQGLATNTGELFF
TGTGCCAGCAGTCCTAGACAAGGACTAGCGACGAACACCGGGGAGCTGTTTTTT
>.|TRBJ2-1|.|16|TRBV4-1
CASSQDSSASYNEQFF
TGCGCCAGCAGCCAAGATTCTAGCGCCTCCTACAATGAGCAGTTCTTC
>.|TRBJ2-7|.|12|TRBV5-4
CASSLAGNEQYF
TGTGCCAGCAGCTTGGCCGGAAACGAGCAGTACTTC
>.|TRBJ2-3|.|14|TRBV19
CASSRDPRADTQYF
TGTGCCAGTAGTAGGGACCCCCGAGCAGATACGCAGTATTTT
>.|TRBJ1-6|few|15|TRBV4-2
CASSQEEGNNSPLHF
TGTGCCAGCAGCCAAGAGGAGGGGAATAATTCACCCCTCCACTTT
>.|TRBJ2-1|.|16|TRBV12-1
CASSFLTDPHWGEQFF
TGTGCCAGCAGCTTTCTAACAGACCCGCACTGGGGTGAGCAGTTCTTC
>.|TRBJ1-1|.|14|TRBV6-4
CASSDSILNTEAFF
TGTGCCAGCAGTGACTCGATTCTGAACACTGAAGCTTTCTTT
>.|TRBJ1-2|.|14|TRBV2
CASSGDTANYGYTF
TGTGCCAGCAGTGGGGACACCGCTAACTATGGCTACACCTTC
>TRBD2|TRBJ2-3|.|17|TRBV7-7
CASSPWTSGASTDTQYF
TGTGCTAGCAGCCCATGGACTAGCGGAGCTAGCACAGATACGCAGTATTTT
>.|TRBJ1-2|.|12|TRBV6-2/TRBV6-3
CASSPLDYGYTF
TGTGCCAGCAGCCCTCTCGACTATGGCTACACCTTC
>TRBD2|TRBJ2-7|.|16|TRBV4-3
CASSLGISGADYEQYF
TGCGCCAGCAGCCTGGGGATTAGCGGGGCCGACTACGAGCAGTACTTC
>TRBD1|TRBJ1-5|once|15|TRBV7-8
CASTPHGQVDQPQHF
TGTGCCAGCACCCCCCATGGACAGGTGGATCAGCCCCAGCATTTT
>TRBD1|TRBJ2-5|.|15|TRBV5-6
CASSSYRGLQETQYF
TGTGCCAGCAGCTCATACAGGGGGCTCCAAGAGACCCAGTACTTC
>TRBD2|TRBJ2-7|.|14|TRBV3-1/TRBV3-2
CASSRLAGAYEQYF
TGTGCCAGCAGCCGACTAGCGGGAGCCTACGAGCAGTACTTC
>.|TRBJ2-5|.|14|TRBV5-1
CASSLASGVETQYF
TGCGCCAGCAGCTTGGCCTCGGGAGTAGAGACCCAGTACTTC
>.|TRBJ2-5|.|13|TRBV4-1
CASSQGRQETQYF
TGCGCCAGCAGCCAAGGCAGACAAGAGACCCAGTACTTC
>TRBD2|TRBJ2-7|.|14|TRBV20-1
CSASILAGSYEQYF
TGCAGTGCTAGTATACTAGCGGGCTCCTACGAGCAGTACTTC
>TRBD2|TRBJ2-7|.|15|TRBV5-8
CASSLDAEGLSEQYF
TGTGCCAGCAGCTTGGATGCAGAGGGACTAAGCGAGCAGTACTTC
>.|TRBJ2-3|.|13|TRBV19
CASSISHTDTQYF
TGTGCCAGTAGTATAAGCCACACAGATACGCAGTATTTT
>.|TRBJ1-6|.|15|TRBV6-5
CASSRTTSYNSPLHF
TGTGCCAGCAGTAGGACGACCTCCTATAATTCACCCCTCCACTTT
>.|TRBJ1-6|.|17|TRBV3-1/TRBV3-2
CASSQEKCSSYNSPLHF
TGTGCCAGCAGCCAAGAGAAGTGCAGCTCCTATAATTCACCCCTCCACTTT
>TRBD2|TRBJ2-5|.|16|TRBV14
CASSQEIAGGFETQYF
TGTGCCAGCAGCCAAGAGATAGCGGGAGGATTTGAGACCCAGTACTTC
>.|TRBJ2-7|.|14|TRBV6-5
CASTKVTGAYEQYF
TGTGCCAGCACTAAGGTGACAGGCGCCTACGAGCAGTACTTC
>.|TRBJ1-2|.|15|TRBV18
CASSPRPGANYGYTF
TGTGCCAGCTCACCTCGCCCAGGGGCAAACTATGGCTACACCTTC
>TRBD2|TRBJ2-1|.|16|TRBV5-1
CASSLTSSGFYNEQFF
TGCGCCAGCAGCTTGACGTCTAGCGGATTTTACAATGAGCAGTTCTTC
>.|TRBJ1-1|.|15|TRBV7-9
CASSFGAGMDTEAFF
TGTGCCAGCAGCTTCGGCGCAGGGATGGACACTGAAGCTTTCTTT
>TRBD2|TRBJ2-7|.|15|TRBV6-5
CASSNSGRAVGEQYF
TGTGCCAGCAGCAATAGCGGGAGGGCCGTTGGGGAGCAGTACTTC
>.|TRBJ2-5|.|11|TRBV12-3/TRBV12-4
CASSLAETQYF
TGTGCCAGCAGTTTGGCGGAGACCCAGTACTTC
>.|TRBJ2-2|.|14|TRBV6-5
CASSQPPETGELFF
TGTGCCAGCAGCCAACCCCCAGAAACCGGGGAGCTGTTTTTT